This T cell receptor beta chain is drawn from a study of cytotoxic CD8 clonotypes in ibrutinib-treated CLL. Across the study: Once treatment had gone on for a median of around eleven months, range 6 to 36, response samples were drawn.

This clone turned up a few times. This table comes from immunoSEQ multiplex PCR, and its TCRdb copy is limited to in-frame clones, with some not included. The sample records 150,000 to 250,000 clones, about 72% being singletons. V lost 7 bases to trimming and J lost 1 base, with 11 bases between them. CDR3 length: 14 amino acids. The germline V gene encodes CDR1 MNHNS and CDR2 SASEGT. J is TRBJ1-3 and V is TRBV6-1; D uncertain. This material consisted of PBMCs, taken after 24 months of ibrutinib treatment. This clonotype was obtained from a human donor with chronic lymphocytic leukemia. This CDR3 is CASTPIGSGNTIYF. As DNA, the CDR3 is TGTGCCAGCACCCCGATCGGATCTGGAAACACCATATATTTT.